The clone carrying this TCR beta chain was picked up a small number of times. The CDR3 length is 14 residues. Trimming cost V 6 bases and J 5 bases, with 14 bases left between them. The germline gives CDR1 MNHEY, CDR2 SVGAGI. Using its own MiXCR run on the RT-PCR reads, TCRdb lists one record per CDR3 protein. The data show about 680,000 distinct CDR3 sequences, 13% to 15% seen once. This chain joins TRBV6-5 and TRBJ1-5, with D possibly being TRBD1 (5 bases). This clonotype was sampled from a female donor in good health, serving as a healthy control. The sample consisted of memory CD4+ T cells from blood. CDR3: CASSLERGDQPQHF. The CDR3 nucleotides read TGTGCCAGCAGCTTAGAACGGGGCGATCAGCCCCAGCATTTT.